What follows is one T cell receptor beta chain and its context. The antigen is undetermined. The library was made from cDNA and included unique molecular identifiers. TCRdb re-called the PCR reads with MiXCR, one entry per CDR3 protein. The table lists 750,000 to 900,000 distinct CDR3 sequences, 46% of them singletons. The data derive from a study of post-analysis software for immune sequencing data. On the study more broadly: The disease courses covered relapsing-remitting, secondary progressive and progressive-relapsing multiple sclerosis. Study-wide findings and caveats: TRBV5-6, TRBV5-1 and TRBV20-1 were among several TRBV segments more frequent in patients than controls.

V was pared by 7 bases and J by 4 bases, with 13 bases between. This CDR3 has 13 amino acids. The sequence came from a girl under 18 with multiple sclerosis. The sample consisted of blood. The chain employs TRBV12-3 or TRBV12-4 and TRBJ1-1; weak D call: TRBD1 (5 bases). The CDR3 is CASTRGVITEAFF. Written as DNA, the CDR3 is TGTGCCAGCACTCGGGGGGTTATCACTGAAGCTTTCTTT.